This T cell receptor beta chain is drawn from a study of beta chain features in type 1 diabetes. The study's findings and limits: TCRB CDR3 length was moderately but significantly reduced in all four CD4+ subsets of Type 1 diabetes patients. For patients, the naive, central memory and Treg TCRB repertoires appeared more alike than for healthy donors.

Germline CDR1 and CDR2: GTSNPN and SVGIG (reference sequence). V gave up 0 bases and J gave up 8 bases, with 13 bases separating them. The CDR3 has 13 amino acids. This clone was detected only a few times. Its target is unknown. Sorting that relied on CD45RO/CCR7/CD25/CD127/CD95/CD27 yielded CD4+ naive, central memory, regulatory and stem cell-like memory cells. The sequenced template was cDNA made from the entire isolated RNA. TCRdb keeps only in-frame clones here, not all; method: immunoSEQ multiplex PCR. The sample carries about 650,000 clones, roughly 12% recorded once. The specimen sequenced was naive CD4+ T cells from blood. J is TRBJ1-2 and V is TRBV30; the D is unclear. The sequence derives from a man aged 30-40 years with type 1 diabetes. The CDR3 protein is CAWSVQRYQGYTF. CDR3 DNA: TGTGCCTGGAGTGTACAGAGGTACCAGGGCTACACCTTC.